This T cell receptor beta chain was found in a study of hypomethylating agent response in myelodysplastic syndrome. About the research overall: TET2 mutation, the most common, occurred in about 45% of the 11 patients. Roughly five patients were non-responders, while six showed complete response or hematologic improvement.

TCRdb's copy holds only in-frame clones and misses some; the assay was immunoSEQ multiplex PCR. Of 2,500 to 3,000 clones listed, roughly 84% are singletons. Germline-derived CDR1 and CDR2 are SGHRS and YFSETQ. CDR3 length: 14 amino acids. The V and J ends lost 0 bases and 4 bases respectively, with 7 bases between them. Turning to this clone: Its antigen is still unknown.

Notes on the study in general: Lack of age-matching between healthy donors and MDS patients could bias comparison.

The receptor was derived from a human donor with myelodysplastic syndrome. This specimen consisted of bone marrow, obtained before or after starting hypomethylating agent treatment for myelodysplastic syndrome (not recorded which). The V and J genes are TRBV5-1 and TRBJ1-4; D not resolved. The CDR3 DNA is TGCGCCAGCAGCTTGGTTCGGGGTAATGAAAAACTGTTTTTT. Translated, it gives CASSLVRGNEKLFF.